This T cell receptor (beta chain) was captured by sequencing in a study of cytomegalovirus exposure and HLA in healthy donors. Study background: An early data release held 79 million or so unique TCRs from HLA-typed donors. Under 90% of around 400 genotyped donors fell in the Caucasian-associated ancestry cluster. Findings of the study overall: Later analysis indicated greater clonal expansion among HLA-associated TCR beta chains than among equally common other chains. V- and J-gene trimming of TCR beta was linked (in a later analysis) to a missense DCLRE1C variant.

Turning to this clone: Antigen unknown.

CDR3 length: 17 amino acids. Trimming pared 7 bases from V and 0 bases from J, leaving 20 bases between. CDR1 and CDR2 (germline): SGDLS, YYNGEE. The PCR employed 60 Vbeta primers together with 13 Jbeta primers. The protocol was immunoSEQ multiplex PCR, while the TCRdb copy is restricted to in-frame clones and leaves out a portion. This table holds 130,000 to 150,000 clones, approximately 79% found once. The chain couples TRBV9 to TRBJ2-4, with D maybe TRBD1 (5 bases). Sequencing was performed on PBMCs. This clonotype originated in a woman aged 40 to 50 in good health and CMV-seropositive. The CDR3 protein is CASWAAGLSLAKNIQYF. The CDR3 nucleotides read TGTGCCAGCTGGGCAGCAGGGTTGTCTCTAGCCAAAAACATTCAGTACTTC.